The rows below give T cell receptor beta chains drawn from one sample of a study of beta chain features in type 1 diabetes. Data came from immunoSEQ multiplex PCR; TCRdb stores just in-frame clones and leaves some out. The profile shows 970,000 or so clones, 15% to 20% of them singletons. The sequenced sample was naive CD4+ T cells from blood. These receptors all come from a woman aged 18-29 years in good health. Each CDR3 is given with its conserved first and last residue. Fields, in order: V gene, J gene, clone size, D gene, CDR3 protein, CDR3 DNA. The D gene is left open where the match is weak. Where a row states a size, it is once, few, many or the class of an expanded clone; other rows omit it.

TRBV6-5	TRBJ2-2	few	NA	CASSYSWDRGTGELFF	TGTGCCAGCAGTTACTCCTGGGACCGCGGCACCGGGGAGCTGTTTTTT
TRBV5-8	TRBJ2-3	few	TRBD2	CASSLRLAGGDTQYF	TGTGCCAGCAGCTTAAGACTAGCGGGAGGAGATACGCAGTATTTT
TRBV6-5	TRBJ2-3	NA	NA	CATSRPGGTIDTQYF	TGTGCCACCTCACGGCCTGGCGGGACGATAGATACGCAGTATTTT
TRBV28	TRBJ1-5	few	NA	CASSSPSGGNQPQHF	TGTGCCAGCAGTTCCCCTTCGGGGGGTAATCAGCCCCAGCATTTT
TRBV11-2	TRBJ2-1	few	TRBD2	CASSLPRTSGSNEQFF	TGTGCCAGCAGCTTACCCAGGACTAGCGGGAGTAATGAGCAGTTCTTC
TRBV19	TRBJ2-3	NA	NA	CATQPGRRSTDTQYF	TGTGCCACTCAGCCCGGACGTAGAAGCACAGATACGCAGTATTTT
TRBV19	TRBJ1-2	few	NA	CASSIVRGFGSVGGYTF	TGTGCCAGTAGTATAGTCCGGGGATTCGGCTCGGTCGGTGGCTACACCTTC
TRBV7-9	TRBJ1-2	NA	NA	CASSFDGGSYGYTF	TGTGCCAGCAGCTTTGACGGGGGCAGCTATGGCTACACCTTC
TRBV5-1	TRBJ2-7	NA	NA	CASSWGDGHYEQYF	TGCGCCAGCAGCTGGGGTGACGGCCACTACGAGCAGTACTTC
TRBV4-2	TRBJ2-2	NA	TRBD2	CASSQDRREGTGELFF	TGTGCCAGCAGCCAAGATAGGCGGGAGGGAACCGGGGAGCTGTTTTTT
TRBV4-3	TRBJ2-3	few	NA	CASSQVFPFGWTDTQYF	TGCGCCAGCAGCCAAGTATTCCCCTTTGGTTGGACAGATACGCAGTATTTT
TRBV7-2	TRBJ2-7	NA	NA	CASSSQAYEQYF	TGTGCCAGCAGCTCCCAGGCCTACGAGCAGTACTTC
TRBV4-2	TRBJ2-1	few	NA	CASSLVAENEQFF	TGTGCCAGCAGCCTGGTAGCGGAAAATGAGCAGTTCTTC
TRBV5-6	TRBJ2-7	few	TRBD2	CASSPGTSGRRYEQYF	TGTGCCAGCAGCCCAGGGACTAGCGGGAGGAGGTACGAGCAGTACTTC
TRBV6-6	TRBJ2-3	few	NA	CASYLAGAADTQYF	TGTGCCAGCTATTTGGCAGGTGCTGCCGATACGCAGTATTTT
TRBV19	TRBJ1-1	few	NA	CATNTLQGWTEAFF	TGTGCCACCAACACCTTACAGGGATGGACTGAAGCTTTCTTT
TRBV6-5	TRBJ2-7	NA	NA	CASSYSRGASYEQYF	TGTGCCAGCAGTTACTCGCGGGGCGCTTCCTACGAGCAGTACTTC